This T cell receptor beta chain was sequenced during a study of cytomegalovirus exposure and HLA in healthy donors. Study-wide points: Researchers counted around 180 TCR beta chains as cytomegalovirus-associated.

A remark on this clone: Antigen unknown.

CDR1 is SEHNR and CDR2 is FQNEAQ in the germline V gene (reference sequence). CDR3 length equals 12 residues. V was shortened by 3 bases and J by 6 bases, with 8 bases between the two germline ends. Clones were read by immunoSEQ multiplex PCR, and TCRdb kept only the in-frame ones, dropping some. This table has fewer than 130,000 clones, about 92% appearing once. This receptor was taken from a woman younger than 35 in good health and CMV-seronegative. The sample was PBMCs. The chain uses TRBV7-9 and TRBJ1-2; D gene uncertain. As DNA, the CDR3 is TGTGCCAGCAGCTTTTGGCTTGATGGCTACACCTTC. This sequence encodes CASSFWLDGYTF.